The clone carrying this T cell receptor (beta chain) was detected a few times. The sample comes from a study of shared clonotypes between healthy human individuals. The protocol was immunoSEQ multiplex PCR, while the TCRdb copy is restricted to in-frame clones and leaves out a portion. The sample has about 1.1 million clones, 70% to 80% seen once. Per germline, CDR1 MDHEN and CDR2 SYDVKM. The length of the CDR3 is 14 residues. With 5 bases removed from V and 2 bases from J, the gap between germline ends came to 7 bases. Among the donors, all were Caucasian adults who lived in Nashville, Tennessee. The V and J genes are TRBV28 and TRBJ2-6; D is uncertain. The source is a man between 18 and 29 years old in good health. Some clones in this sample may be carry-over from other donors' samples. The source material was memory CD4+ T cells from PBMCs. This sample's subset: CD45RA-negative fraction. CDR3 in DNA: TGTGCCAGCAGTCAACAGACTGGGGCCAACGTCCTGACTTTC. Amino acids: CASSQQTGANVLTF.